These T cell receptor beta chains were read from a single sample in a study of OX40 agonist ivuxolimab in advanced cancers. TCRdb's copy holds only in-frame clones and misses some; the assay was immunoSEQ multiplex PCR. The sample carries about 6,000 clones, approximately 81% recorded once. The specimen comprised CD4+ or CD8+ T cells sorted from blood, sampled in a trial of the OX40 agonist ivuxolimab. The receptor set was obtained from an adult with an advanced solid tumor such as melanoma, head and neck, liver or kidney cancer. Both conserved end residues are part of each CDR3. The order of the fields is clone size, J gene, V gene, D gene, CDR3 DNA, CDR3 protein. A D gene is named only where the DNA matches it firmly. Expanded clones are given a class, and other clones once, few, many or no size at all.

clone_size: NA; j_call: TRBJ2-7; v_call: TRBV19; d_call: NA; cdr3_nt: TGTGCCAGTAGTAACCACTACGAGCAGTACTTC; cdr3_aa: CASSNHYEQYF
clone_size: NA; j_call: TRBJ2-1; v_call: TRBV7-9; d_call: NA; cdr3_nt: TGTGCCAGCATCAAGGGGGGGCCCTACAATGAGCAGTTCTTC; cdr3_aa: CASIKGGPYNEQFF
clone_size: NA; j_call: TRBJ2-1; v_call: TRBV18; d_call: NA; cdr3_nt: TGTGCCAGCTCACCCGCGGACAGTGAGTCTGCCAATGAGCAGTTCTTC; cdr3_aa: CASSPADSESANEQFF
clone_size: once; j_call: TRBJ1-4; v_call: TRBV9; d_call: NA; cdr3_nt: TGTGCCAGCAGCCTACAGGGAGCTAATGAAAAACTGTTTTTT; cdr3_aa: CASSLQGANEKLFF
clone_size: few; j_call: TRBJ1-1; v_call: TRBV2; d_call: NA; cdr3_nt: TGTGCCAGCAGTCTCAGCGGGAACACTGAAGCTTTCTTT; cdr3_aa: CASSLSGNTEAFF
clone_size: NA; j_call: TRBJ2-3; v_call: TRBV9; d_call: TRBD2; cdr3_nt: TGTGCCAGCAGCCCTAGCGGGAGGCTGGAAGATACGCAGTATTTT; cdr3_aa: CASSPSGRLEDTQYF
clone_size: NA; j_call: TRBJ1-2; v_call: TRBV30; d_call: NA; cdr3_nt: TGTGCCTGGGGTTACGAGGGTGGTGGCTACACCTTC; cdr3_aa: CAWGYEGGGYTF
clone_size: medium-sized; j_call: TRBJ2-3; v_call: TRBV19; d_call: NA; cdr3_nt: TGTGCCAGTAATATGGGACGCACAGATACGCAGTATTTT; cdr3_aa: CASNMGRTDTQYF
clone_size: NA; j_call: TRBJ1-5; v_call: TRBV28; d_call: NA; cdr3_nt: TGTGCCAGCAGTTTTTCCAGGGCACGGCAGCCCCAGCATTTT; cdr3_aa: CASSFSRARQPQHF
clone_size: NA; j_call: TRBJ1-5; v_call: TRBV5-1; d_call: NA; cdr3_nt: TGCGCCAGCAGCTTGACTGGTATGGATCAGCCCCAGCATTTT; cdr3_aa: CASSLTGMDQPQHF
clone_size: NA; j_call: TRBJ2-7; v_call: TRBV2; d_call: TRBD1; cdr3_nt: TGTGCCAGCAGTGAAGCACGACAGGGGCCGGGCGAGCAGTACTTC; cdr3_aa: CASSEARQGPGEQYF
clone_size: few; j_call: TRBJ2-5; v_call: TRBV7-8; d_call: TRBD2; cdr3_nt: TGTGCCAGCAGCTACCTCCCGGGACTAGCGGACCTACAAGAGACCCAGTACTTC; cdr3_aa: CASSYLPGLADLQETQYF
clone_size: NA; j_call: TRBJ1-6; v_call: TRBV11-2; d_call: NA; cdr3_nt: TGCGCCAGCAGCTTAGGGAGGTGGAGGAATTCACCCCTCCACTTT; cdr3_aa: CASSLGRWRNSPLHF
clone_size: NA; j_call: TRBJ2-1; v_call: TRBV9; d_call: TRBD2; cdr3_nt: TGTGCCAGCAGCCACGGGACTAGGAGCTCCTACAATGAGCAGTTCTTC; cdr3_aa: CASSHGTRSSYNEQFF
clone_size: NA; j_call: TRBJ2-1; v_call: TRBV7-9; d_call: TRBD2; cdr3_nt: TGTGCCAGCAGCTTAAGGCTAGCGGGACGCTACAATGAGCAGTTCTTC; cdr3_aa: CASSLRLAGRYNEQFF
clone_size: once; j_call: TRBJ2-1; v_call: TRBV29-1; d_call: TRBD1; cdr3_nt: TGCAGCGTTGAAAAGGGACAGGGGGCCTACAATGAGCAGTTCTTC; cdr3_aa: CSVEKGQGAYNEQFF
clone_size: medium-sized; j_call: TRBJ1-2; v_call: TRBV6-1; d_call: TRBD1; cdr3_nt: TGTGCCAGCAGTGAAGTCGGACAGGGGCCCATTGGCTACACCTTC; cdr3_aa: CASSEVGQGPIGYTF
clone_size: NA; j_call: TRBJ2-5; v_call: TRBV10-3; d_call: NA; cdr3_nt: TGTGCCGTTCGACTCAGCCCTCAAGAGACCCAGTACTTC; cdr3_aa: CAVRLSPQETQYF
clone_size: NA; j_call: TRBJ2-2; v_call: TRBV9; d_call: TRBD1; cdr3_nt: TGTGCCAGCGGACAGGGAAACACCGGGGAGCTGTTTTTT; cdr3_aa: CASGQGNTGELFF
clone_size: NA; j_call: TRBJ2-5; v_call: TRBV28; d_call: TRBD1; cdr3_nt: TGTGCCAGCAGTTTATCGGGACAGGGCTTGGAGACCCAGTACTTC; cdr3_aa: CASSLSGQGLETQYF
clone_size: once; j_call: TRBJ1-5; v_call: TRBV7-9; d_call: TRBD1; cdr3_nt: TGTGCCAGCAGCCCAGGGGGGGGCGGCCAGCCCCAGCATTTT; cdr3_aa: CASSPGGGGQPQHF
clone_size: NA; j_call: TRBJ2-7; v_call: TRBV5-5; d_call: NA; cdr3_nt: TGTGCCAGCAGCTGGGTAGGGGTCTACGAGCAGTACTTC; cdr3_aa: CASSWVGVYEQYF
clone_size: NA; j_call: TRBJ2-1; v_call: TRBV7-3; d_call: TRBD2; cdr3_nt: TGTGCCAGCAGCTTAGGTAGCGGGGGGTACAATGAGCAGTTCTTC; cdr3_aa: CASSLGSGGYNEQFF
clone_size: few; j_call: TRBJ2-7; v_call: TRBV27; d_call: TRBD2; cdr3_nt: TGTGCCAGCAGTTCCACTAGCGAGGGCGAGCAGTACTTC; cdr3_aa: CASSSTSEGEQYF
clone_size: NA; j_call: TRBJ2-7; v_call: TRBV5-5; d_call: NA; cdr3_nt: TGCGCCAGCAGCCGGGCACCGGGACTGAGTGACGAGCAGTACTTC; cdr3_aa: CASSRAPGLSDEQYF
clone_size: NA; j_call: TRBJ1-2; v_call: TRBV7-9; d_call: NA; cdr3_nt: TGTGCCAGCAGCGACAATGGTGGCTACACCTTC; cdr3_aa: CASSDNGGYTF
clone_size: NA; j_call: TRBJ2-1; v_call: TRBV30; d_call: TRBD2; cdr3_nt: TGTGCCTGGAGTGTGGGCGGGAGACGATACAATGAGCAGTTCTTC; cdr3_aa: CAWSVGGRRYNEQFF